What follows are 16 T cell receptor beta chains derived from one specimen sequenced in a study of blood T cells in healthy people across ages. A J-beta primer mix and a sample-barcoded 5' primer were used in a second PCR of roughly 7 to 12 cycles. In TCRdb, the 5' RACE reads were re-called with MiXCR into one record per CDR3 protein. The table records 1.5 million to 2 million distinct CDR3 sequences, around 48% of them present only once. Sequencing was done on a sample of blood. Every receptor here comes from a woman between 40 and 55 years old in good health.

This chain uses TRBV27 with TRBJ1-4, with TRBD1 matching 9 bases. Germline trimming cut 7 bases from V and 8 bases from J; bases unmatched to any gene: 11. The CDR3 contains 15 residues. Per the germline V gene, CDR1 is MNHEY and CDR2 is SMNVEV (reference sequence). CDR3 protein: CASTSLGTGKEKLFF. Here the CDR3 DNA reads TGTGCCAGCACCTCCCTAGGGACAGGGAAAGAAAAACTGTTTTTT.

This clonotype appeared a single time. The chain has TRBV20-1 and TRBJ1-2; 7 positions match TRBD1. V shed 2 bases, J shed 4 bases, and the junction held 16 bases outside the gene matches. The CDR3 is made up of 17 amino acids. Per the germline V gene, CDR1 is DFQATT and CDR2 is SNEGSKA (reference sequence). The CDR3 loop is CSARSQDIRDSFYGYTF. CDR3 sequence (DNA): TGCAGTGCTAGATCCCAAGATATTCGGGACAGCTTCTATGGCTACACCTTC.

As concerns this clonotype: One end of the junction varies from germline; a read error may be responsible. The chain uses TRBV7-2 and TRBJ1-6; D unclear. CDR3 length: 12 residues. Germline CDR1 is SGHTA and CDR2 is FQGNSA. The CDR3 bases are TGTGCCAGCAGCCATTTGAATTTACCCCTCCACTTT. Translated, it gives CASSHLNLPLHF.

This clonotype is a singleton in its sample. V is TRBV15 and J is TRBJ2-1; TRBD2 matches at 8 bases. After removal of 4 bases from V and 4 bases from J, the junction contained 9 bases not matched to a gene. Germline loops: CDR1 LNHNV, CDR2 YYDKDF (reference sequence). The CDR3 runs 16 residues. The CDR3 reads CATSIKQLAEYNEQFF. CDR3 sequence (DNA): TGTGCCACCAGCATCAAGCAACTAGCGGAATACAATGAGCAGTTCTTC.

For the CDR3, the DNA is TGTGCCAGCAGCCGAGGGACAGGCGGAACCAAAAACATTCAGTACTTC. Protein: CASSRGTGGTKNIQYF. This sequence joins TRBV7-9 and TRBJ2-4, with TRBD1 identical over 8 bases. The CDR3 is made up of 16 amino acids. V lost 5 bases and J lost 2; bases outside the gene matches: 8. The germline V gene encodes CDR1 SEHNR and CDR2 FQNEAQ (reference sequence).

This clonotype was recorded at least ten times. Germline is not matched at one junction end, which may reflect a read error. The chain has TRBV5-1 and TRBJ2-7; the match to TRBD2 covers 7 bases. The CDR3 length is 13 residues. Germline CDR1 SGHRS, CDR2 YFSETQ. The CDR3 nucleotides read TGTGCCAGCAGCCGCGGGGGTACCTACGAGCAGTACTTC. Translation gives CASSRGGTYEQYF. Full variable domain (rest looked up from reference TRBV5-1 and TRBJ2-7): KAGVTQTPRYLIKTRGQQVTLSCSPISGHRSVSWYQQTPGQGLQFLFEYFSETQRNKGNFPGRFSGRQFSNSRSEMNVSTLELGDSALYLCASSRGGTYEQYFGPGTRLTVT.

This chain joins TRBV5-1 and TRBJ1-1; D perhaps matches TRBD1 (6 bases). CDR3 length: 17 residues. V lost 2 bases to trimming and J lost 3 bases, with 20 bases between them. CDR1 and CDR2 from the germline V gene are SGHRS and YFSETQ. As DNA, the CDR3 is TGCGCCAGCAGCTTAACACGAGGGGGGGCAGGTGACACTGAAGCTTTCTTT. Translated: CASSLTRGGAGDTEAFF. Together with reference TRBV5-1 and TRBJ1-1, the CDR3 gives the full variable domain: KAGVTQTPRYLIKTRGQQVTLSCSPISGHRSVSWYQQTPGQGLQFLFEYFSETQRNKGNFPGRFSGRQFSNSRSEMNVSTLELGDSALYLCASSLTRGGAGDTEAFFGQGTRLTVV.

The table lists this clonotype with a few counts. This chain connects TRBV11-3 to TRBJ2-7; 7 bases map to TRBD1. Per germline, CDR1 SGHNT and CDR2 YENEEA. Trimming cost V 5 bases and J 3 bases; bases outside gene matches: 7. This CDR3 region has 14 residues. The CDR3 coding sequence is TGTGCCAGCAGCCCCAACCGGGACAGCTACGAGCAGTACTTC. It specifies CASSPNRDSYEQYF.

This clonotype came up a few times. The J gene is TRBJ2-3, the V gene TRBV20-1; TRBD1 agrees at 11 bases. Trimming took 3 bases from V and 1 from J; bases not matched to a gene: 3. Germline CDR1 reads DFQATT; CDR2 reads SNEGSKA (reference sequence). The CDR3 sequence is 15 residues long. The CDR3 region has the DNA TGCAGTGCTAGGGACAGGGGGCGGGGCACAGATACGCAGTATTTT. Translating gives CSARDRGRGTDTQYF.

Only a few counts were recorded for this clonotype. The chain combines TRBV29-1 with TRBJ2-1; D gene uncertain. The CDR3 consists of 13 residues. V was shortened by 4 bases and J by 5 bases, with 12 bases between the two germline ends. CDR1 is SQVTM and CDR2 is ANQGSEA in the germline V gene. CDR3 DNA sequence: TGCAGCGTTGGTCCACGCCTAGACAATGAGCAGTTCTTC. Protein: CSVGPRLDNEQFF.

J is TRBJ2-3 and V is TRBV7-9, with D perhaps matching TRBD1 (6 bases). CDR3 size: 15 residues. Trimming pared 4 bases from V and 4 bases from J, leaving 15 bases between. The V gene's germline CDR1 is SEHNR and CDR2 FQNEAQ (reference sequence). The CDR3: CASSSPWGHSDTQYF. Written as DNA, the CDR3 is TGTGCCAGCAGCTCCCCGTGGGGGCACTCAGATACGCAGTATTTT.

This clonotype was recorded a few times. This rearrangement joins TRBV28 to TRBJ2-5, with D possibly being TRBD2 (5 bases). Between the trimmed V and J ends, which lost 3 bases and 4 bases, there was a span of 15 bases. This CDR3 comprises 15 residues. CDR1 and CDR2 from the germline V gene are MDHEN and SYDVKM. The CDR3 here is CASSFGRPRVETQYF. The DNA of the CDR3 is TGTGCCAGCAGTTTCGGGCGCCCGAGGGTAGAGACCCAGTACTTC. The full variable domain, its missing parts supplied by reference TRBV28 and TRBJ2-5, is DVKVTQSSRYLVKRTGEKVFLECVQDMDHENMFWYRQDPGLGLRLIYFSYDVKMKEKGDIPEGYSVSREKKERFSLILESASTNQTSMYLCASSFGRPRVETQYFGPGTRLLVL.

CDR3: CASTESGQGNYEQYF. Written as DNA, the CDR3 is TGTGCCAGCACCGAATCGGGACAGGGGAACTACGAGCAGTACTTC. V usage is TRBV27 and J usage is TRBJ2-7; 10 bases are a match to TRBD1. Unmatched junction bases numbered 9, after V lost 7 bases and J lost 3 bases. Looked up from germline, CDR1 is MNHEY and CDR2 is SMNVEV (reference sequence). The CDR3 loop spans 15 amino acids.

In this sample, this clonotype turned up a few times. The gene calls are TRBV20-1 and TRBJ2-5; D is possibly TRBD1 (6 bases). In germline, CDR1 is DFQATT, CDR2 SNEGSKA (reference sequence). The CDR3 totals 15 residues. Trimming removed 0 bases from V and 3 bases from J, with 14 bases in between. The CDR3 DNA reads as TGCAGTGCTAGAGAACCCAGGGGCCCGAAAGAGACCCAGTACTTC. Its translation is CSAREPRGPKETQYF.

In this sample, this clonotype turned up a few times. The chain joins TRBV29-1 to TRBJ1-2; D not resolved. V was clipped by 6 bases and J by 7 bases, with 15 bases between them. The CDR3 runs 12 residues. Germline V lookup: CDR1 SQVTM, CDR2 ANQGSEA. The CDR3 region has the DNA TGCAGCGTGGATCAGCGGATCTTTGGCTACACCTTC. Translation gives CSVDQRIFGYTF. The full variable domain, rest sourced from reference TRBV29-1 and TRBJ1-2, is SAVISQKPSRDICQRGTSLTIQCQVDSQVTMMFWYRQQPGQSLTLIATANQGSEATYESGFVIDKFPISRPNLTFSTLTVSNMSPEDSSIYLCSVDQRIFGYTFGSGTRLTVV.

Concerning this clonotype: Just one base apart from a much larger clone, this may be a read error. The chain is built from TRBV4-1 and TRBJ2-5; no definite D call. The end of the DNA is better explained by TRBJ2-7, so the J call may be wrong. Germline values: CDR1 MGHRA, CDR2 YSYEKL. The CDR3 runs to 12 residues. The CDR3 region is CANSQGRYEQYF. The CDR3 coding sequence is TGCGCCAACAGCCAAGGACGATACGAGCAGTACTTC.